This T cell receptor (beta chain) was identified during a study of cytomegalovirus exposure and HLA in healthy donors. The study, taken as a whole, reports: TCR beta V- and J-gene trimming, according to a later analysis, was linked to a missense DCLRE1C variant. Sequencing probably produced one cluster of sequence variants that were highly shared. Most TCRs appeared rarely, but some public TCRs recurred in many donors. An apparent linkage of common viral pathogens to several of the most significant clusters emerged in a later analysis.

Primers included in the PCR were 60 Vbeta and 13 Jbeta primers. Some clones are missing from TCRdb's copy, which holds only in-frame ones; the method was immunoSEQ multiplex PCR. The table lists about 180,000 clones, around three quarters of them singletons, with roughly 2.5% in the top ten. V was clipped by 8 bases and J by 4 bases, with 17 bases between them. Germline CDR1 and CDR2: MNHEY and SMNVEV (reference sequence). The CDR3 loop spans 14 amino acids. In the case of this clone: Its antigen is unidentified.

The chain recombines TRBV27 with TRBJ1-2; D is possibly TRBD1 (5 bases). Material for sequencing was PBMCs. The receptor's source is a woman in her thirties in good health and CMV-seropositive. The CDR3 bases are TGTGCCAGCGGCGGGGGACTTCGAGTCTATGGCTACACCTTC. Encoded protein: CASGGGLRVYGYTF.